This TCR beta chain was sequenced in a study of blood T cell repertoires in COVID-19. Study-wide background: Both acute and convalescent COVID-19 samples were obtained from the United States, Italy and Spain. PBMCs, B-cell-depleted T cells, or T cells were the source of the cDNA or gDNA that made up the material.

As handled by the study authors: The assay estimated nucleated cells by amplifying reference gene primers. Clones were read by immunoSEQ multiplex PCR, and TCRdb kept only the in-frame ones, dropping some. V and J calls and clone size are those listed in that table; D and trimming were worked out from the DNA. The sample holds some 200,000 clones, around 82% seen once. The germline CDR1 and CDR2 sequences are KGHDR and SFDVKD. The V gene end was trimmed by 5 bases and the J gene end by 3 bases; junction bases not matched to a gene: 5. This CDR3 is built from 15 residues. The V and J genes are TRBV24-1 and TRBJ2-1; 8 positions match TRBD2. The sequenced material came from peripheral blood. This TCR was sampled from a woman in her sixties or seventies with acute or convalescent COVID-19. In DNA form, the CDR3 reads TGTGCCACCAGTGGCAGCGGGGGAAACTACAATGAGCAGTTCTTC. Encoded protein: CATSGSGGNYNEQFF.